This T cell receptor beta chain derives from a study of CXCR3-negative and CXCR3-positive naive CD8 T cells. The V gene's germline CDR1 is SQVTM and CDR2 ANQGSEA. This CDR3 is 12 amino acids long. With UMI labels, 5' RACE was used to prepare the TRB cDNA libraries. Following a re-call of the 5' RACE reads, TCRdb has one entry per CDR3 protein and lacks DNA. This sample's table reports over 100,000 distinct CDR3 sequences. Study findings and constraints: CXCR3-expressing naive cells carried TRB CDR3s more hydrophobic than those of CXCR3-negative naive cells.

With respect to this clonotype: Its matching antigen is unknown.

The TCR was taken from a human donor in good health. Some clones in this sample may be carry-over from other donors' samples. Sequenced material: naive CXCR3+ CD8+ T cells from blood. Specified subset: CD45RO-CCR7+CD27+CD95- naive CD8+ T cells expressing CXCR3 (TNR3+). The J gene is TRBJ2-7, the V gene TRBV29-1; lacking DNA, the TRBD1 call made by TCRdb goes unchecked. CDR3 protein: CSVLTGSYEQYF.